The present entry profiles one T cell receptor beta chain with its context. The data were obtained in a study of TIL therapy for anti-PD-1-resistant metastatic lung cancer. The immunoSEQ assay was v3. Here immunoSEQ multiplex PCR was the method, and the copy in TCRdb shows in-frame clones only, minus some. The sample has 55,000 to 70,000 clones, more than 75% seen once. The time point here: pre-treatment sample, taken before nivolumab and TIL therapy. The CDR3 totals 14 residues. Germline trimming cut 8 bases from V and 5 bases from J; bases unmatched to any gene: 8. Germline lookup yields CDR1 KGHSH and CDR2 LQKENI.

This clonotype was sampled from a person between 25 and 80 years old with non-small cell lung cancer. V is TRBV18 and J is TRBJ2-7; TRBD2 matches 11 bases. The source material was blood, sampled at baseline. Here the CDR3 DNA reads TGTGCCAGCGCCCGGACTAGCGGGCTCGACGAGCAGTACTTC. Translation gives CASARTSGLDEQYF.